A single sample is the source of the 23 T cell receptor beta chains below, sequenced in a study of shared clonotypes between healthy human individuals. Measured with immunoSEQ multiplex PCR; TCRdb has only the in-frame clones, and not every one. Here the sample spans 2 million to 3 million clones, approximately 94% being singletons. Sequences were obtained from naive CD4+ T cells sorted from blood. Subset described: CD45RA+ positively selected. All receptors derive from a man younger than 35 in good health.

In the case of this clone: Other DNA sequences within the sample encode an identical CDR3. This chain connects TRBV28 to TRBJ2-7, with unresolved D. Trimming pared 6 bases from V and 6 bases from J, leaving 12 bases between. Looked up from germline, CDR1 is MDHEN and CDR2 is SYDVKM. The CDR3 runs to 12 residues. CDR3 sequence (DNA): TGTGCCAGCAGCCTCGGCCTGGGCGAGCAGTACTTC. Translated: CASSLGLGEQYF.

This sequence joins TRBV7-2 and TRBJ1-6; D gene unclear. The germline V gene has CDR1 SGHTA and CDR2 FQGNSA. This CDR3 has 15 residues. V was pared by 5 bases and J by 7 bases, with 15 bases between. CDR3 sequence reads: CASSTRSFENSPLHF. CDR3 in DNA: TGTGCCAGCAGCACCCGGTCCTTTGAGAATTCACCCCTCCACTTT.

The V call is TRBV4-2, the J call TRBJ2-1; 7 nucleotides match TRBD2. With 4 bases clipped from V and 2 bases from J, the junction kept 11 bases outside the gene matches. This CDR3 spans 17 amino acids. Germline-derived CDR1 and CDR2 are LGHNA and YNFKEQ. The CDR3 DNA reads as TGTGCCAGCAGCCCCCAAGGGCCACTAGCGCCCTACAATGAGCAGTTCTTC. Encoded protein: CASSPQGPLAPYNEQFF.

The CDR3: CASNKPGQGGQPQHF. The CDR3, as DNA: TGTGCCAGCAATAAACCGGGACAGGGAGGTCAGCCCCAGCATTTT. This chain uses TRBV2 with TRBJ1-5; TRBD1 agrees at 9 bases. CDR1 and CDR2 from the germline V gene are SNHLY and FYNNEI. The CDR3 spans 15 residues. V lost 7 bases to trimming and J lost 6 bases; unmatched junction nucleotides: 10.

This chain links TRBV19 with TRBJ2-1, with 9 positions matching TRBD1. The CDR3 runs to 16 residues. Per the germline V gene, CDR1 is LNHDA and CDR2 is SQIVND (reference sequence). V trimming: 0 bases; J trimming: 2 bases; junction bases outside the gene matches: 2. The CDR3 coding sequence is TGTGCCAGTAGTATAGACTACAGGGGGCCCTACAATGAGCAGTTCTTC. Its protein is CASSIDYRGPYNEQFF.

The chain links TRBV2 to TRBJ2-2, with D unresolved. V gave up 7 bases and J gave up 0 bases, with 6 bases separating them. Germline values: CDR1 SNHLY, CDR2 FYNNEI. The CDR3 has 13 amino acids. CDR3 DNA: TGTGCCAGCACCCCCGCGAACACCGGGGAGCTGTTTTTT. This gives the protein CASTPANTGELFF.

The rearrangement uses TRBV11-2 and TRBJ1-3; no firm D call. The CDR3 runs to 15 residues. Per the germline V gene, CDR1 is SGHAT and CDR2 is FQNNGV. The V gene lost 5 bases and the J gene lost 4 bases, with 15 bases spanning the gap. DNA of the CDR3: TGTGCCAGCAGCCCTAGTGGAGTCACCGGAAACACCATATATTTT. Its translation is CASSPSGVTGNTIYF.

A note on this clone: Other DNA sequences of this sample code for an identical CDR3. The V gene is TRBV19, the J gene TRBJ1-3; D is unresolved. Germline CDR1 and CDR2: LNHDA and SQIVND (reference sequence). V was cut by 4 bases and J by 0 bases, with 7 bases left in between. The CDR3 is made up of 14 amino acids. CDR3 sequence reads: CASSTSISGNTIYF. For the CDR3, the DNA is TGTGCCAGTAGTACCAGTATCTCTGGAAACACCATATATTTT.

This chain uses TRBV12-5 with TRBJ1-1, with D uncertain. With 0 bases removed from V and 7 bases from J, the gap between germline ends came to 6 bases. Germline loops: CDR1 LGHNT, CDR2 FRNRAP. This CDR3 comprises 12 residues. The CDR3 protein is CASGLVRYEAFF. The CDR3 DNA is TGTGCTAGTGGTTTGGTACGGTATGAAGCTTTCTTT.

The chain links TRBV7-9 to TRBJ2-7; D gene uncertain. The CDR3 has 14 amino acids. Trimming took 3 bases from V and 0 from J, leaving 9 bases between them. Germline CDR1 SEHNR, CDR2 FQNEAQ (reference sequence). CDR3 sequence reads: CASSFGRSSYEQYF. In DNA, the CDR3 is TGTGCCAGCAGCTTCGGTCGGAGCTCCTACGAGCAGTACTTC.

The CDR3 DNA follows: TGCGCCAGCAGCTTGGGGGGGACAGGGGCCCATGAAAAACTGTTTTTT. This codes for CASSLGGTGAHEKLFF. This chain connects TRBV5-1 to TRBJ1-4, with 10 bases matching TRBD1. The CDR3 has 16 residues. V shed 0 bases, J shed 6 bases, and the junction held 5 bases outside the gene matches. Germline loops: CDR1 SGHRS, CDR2 YFSETQ.

The CDR3 sequence: CASSDGDLGQFF. In DNA, the CDR3 is TGTGCCAGCAGCGATGGGGACTTGGGGCAGTTCTTC. The genes are TRBV5-4 and TRBJ2-1, with D perhaps matching TRBD2 (6 bases). CDR1 and CDR2 (germline): SGHNT, YYREEE (reference sequence). This CDR3 contains 12 residues. The V end was cut by 4 bases, the J end by 12 bases, with 14 bases between.

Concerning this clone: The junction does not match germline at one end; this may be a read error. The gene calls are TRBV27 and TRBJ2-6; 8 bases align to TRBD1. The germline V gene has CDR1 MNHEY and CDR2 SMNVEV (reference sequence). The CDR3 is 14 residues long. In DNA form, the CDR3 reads TGTGTCAGCAGTTTCAGGGGGCAAGCCAACGTCCTGACTTTC. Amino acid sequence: CVSSFRGQANVLTF.

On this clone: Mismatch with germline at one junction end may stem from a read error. This CDR3 reads CASSEGTGGPDTQYF. In DNA form, the CDR3 reads TGTGCCAGCAGCGAAGGGACAGGGGGTCCAGATACGCAGTATTTT. The chain is built from TRBV2 and TRBJ2-3, with TRBD1 identical over 11 bases. The V gene's germline CDR1 is SNHLY and CDR2 FYNNEI. This CDR3 has 15 amino acids.

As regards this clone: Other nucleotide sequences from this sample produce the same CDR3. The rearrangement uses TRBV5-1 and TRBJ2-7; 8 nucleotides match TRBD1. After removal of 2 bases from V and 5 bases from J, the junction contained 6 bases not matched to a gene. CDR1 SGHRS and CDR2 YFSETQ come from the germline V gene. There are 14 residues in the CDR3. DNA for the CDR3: TGCGCCAGCAGCTTACAGGGGGGCCCCGACGAGCAGTACTTC. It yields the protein CASSLQGGPDEQYF.

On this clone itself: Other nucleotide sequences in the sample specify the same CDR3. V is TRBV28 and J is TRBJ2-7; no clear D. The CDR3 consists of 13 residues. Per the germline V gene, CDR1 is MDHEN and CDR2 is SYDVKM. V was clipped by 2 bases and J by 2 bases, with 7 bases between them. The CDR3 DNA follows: TGTGCCAGCAGTTTACCCTCCCCCTACGAGCAGTACTTC. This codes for CASSLPSPYEQYF.

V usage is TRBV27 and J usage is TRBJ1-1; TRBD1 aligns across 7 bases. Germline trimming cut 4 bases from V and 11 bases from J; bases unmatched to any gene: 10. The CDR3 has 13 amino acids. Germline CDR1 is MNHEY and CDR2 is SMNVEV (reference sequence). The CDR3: CASSSGTERGAFF. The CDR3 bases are TGTGCCAGCAGTTCCGGGACAGAGAGGGGGGCTTTCTTT.

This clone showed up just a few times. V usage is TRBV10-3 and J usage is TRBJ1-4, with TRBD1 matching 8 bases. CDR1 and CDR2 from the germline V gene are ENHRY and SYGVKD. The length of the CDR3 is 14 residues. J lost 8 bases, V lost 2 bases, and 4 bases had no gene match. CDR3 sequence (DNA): TGTGCCATCAGTGAGATACAGGGGGGCGAAAAACTGTTTTTT. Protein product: CAISEIQGGEKLFF.

CDR3 region: CASSLFAGDRVNTGELFF. In DNA, the CDR3 is TGCGCCAGCAGCCTCTTTGCTGGGGACAGGGTTAACACCGGGGAGCTGTTTTTT. The chain joins TRBV4-1 to TRBJ2-2; 9 bases are a match to TRBD1. Losses at the gene ends were 4 bases for V and 2 bases for J; bases not matched to a gene: 11. Germline-derived CDR1 and CDR2 are MGHRA and YSYEKL. The CDR3 extends over 18 amino acids.

For the CDR3, the DNA is TGTGCCAGCAGTGAAGTATCTGGGGGCGACTCTTTCACTGAAGCTTTCTTT. Translated: CASSEVSGGDSFTEAFF. The rearrangement links TRBV6-1 to TRBJ1-1; perhaps TRBD1 as D (6 bases). The CDR3 loop spans 17 amino acids. Germline V gene lookup returns CDR1 MNHNS and CDR2 SASEGT. V lost 1 base and J 4 bases, leaving 19 bases between the germline ends.

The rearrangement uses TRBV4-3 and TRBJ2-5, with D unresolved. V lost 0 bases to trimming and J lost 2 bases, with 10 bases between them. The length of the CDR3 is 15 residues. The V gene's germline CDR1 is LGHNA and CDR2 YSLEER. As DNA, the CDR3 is TGCGCCAGCAGCCAAGATTGGGCTCCTCAAGAGACCCAGTACTTC. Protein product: CASSQDWAPQETQYF.

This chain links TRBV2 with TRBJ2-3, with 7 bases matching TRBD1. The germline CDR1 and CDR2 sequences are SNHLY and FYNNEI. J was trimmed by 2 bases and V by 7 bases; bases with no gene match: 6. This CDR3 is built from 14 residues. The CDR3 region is CASTRDRFTDTQYF. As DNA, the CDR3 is TGTGCCAGCACCCGGGACAGATTCACAGATACGCAGTATTTT.

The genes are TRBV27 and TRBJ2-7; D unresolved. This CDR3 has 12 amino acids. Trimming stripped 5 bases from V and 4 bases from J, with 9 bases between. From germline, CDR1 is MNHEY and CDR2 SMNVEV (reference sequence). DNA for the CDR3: TGTGCCAGCAGTCCTAGTGTGTACGAGCAGTACTTC. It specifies CASSPSVYEQYF.